This TCR beta chain stems from a study of cytotoxic CD8 clonotypes in ibrutinib-treated CLL. Study-wide background: Median treatment time before response sampling was 12 months, range 6 to 36.

Broader study findings: Clonality increased at ibrutinib response, then returned toward baseline at progression.

A single count supports this clone. As yet, its antigen is unknown. Generated by immunoSEQ multiplex PCR, the TCRdb table keeps only in-frame clones and is missing some. This sample has 160,000 or so clones, with around nine tenths found just once. The source was PBMCs, collected at disease progression, from a patient treated with ibrutinib. The sequence was collected from a human donor with chronic lymphocytic leukemia.

The CDR3 region has the DNA TGTGCCAGCAGTGAAGGTTACTCCGGGACAGTGAACACCGGGGAGCTGTTTTTT. Amino acids: CASSEGYSGTVNTGELFF. V gene TRBV6-1 combines with J gene TRBJ2-2; 7 positions agree with TRBD1. Germline CDR1 reads MNHNS; CDR2 reads SASEGT. There are 18 residues in the CDR3. Trimming removed 1 base from V and 1 base from J; junction bases left unmatched: 9.